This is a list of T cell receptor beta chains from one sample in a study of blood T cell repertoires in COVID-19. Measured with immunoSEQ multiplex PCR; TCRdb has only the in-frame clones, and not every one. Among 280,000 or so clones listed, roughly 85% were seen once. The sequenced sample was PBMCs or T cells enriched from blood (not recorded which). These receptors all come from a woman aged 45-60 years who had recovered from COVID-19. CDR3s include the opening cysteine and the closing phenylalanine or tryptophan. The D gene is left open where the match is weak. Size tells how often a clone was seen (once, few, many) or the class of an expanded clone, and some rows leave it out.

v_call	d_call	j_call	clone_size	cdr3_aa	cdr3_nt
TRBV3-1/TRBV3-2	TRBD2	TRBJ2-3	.	CASSSRLAGGPDTQYF	TGTGCCAGCAGCTCCAGACTAGCGGGGGGGCCGGATACGCAGTATTTT
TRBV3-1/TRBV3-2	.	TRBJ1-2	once	CASSQATGEGYTF	TGTGCCAGCAGCCAAGCTACCGGTGAGGGCTACACCTTC
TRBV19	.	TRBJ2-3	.	CASSTRTDTSTDTQYF	TGTGCCAGTAGTACCCGGACAGATACTAGCACAGATACGCAGTATTTT
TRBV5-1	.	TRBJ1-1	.	CASSPGGSLNTEAFF	TGCGCCAGCAGCCCGGGGGGCAGCTTGAACACTGAAGCTTTCTTT
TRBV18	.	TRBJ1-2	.	CASSRNTDPVAAGYTF	TGTGCCAGCTCACGAAATACGGACCCGGTAGCGGCTGGCTACACCTTC
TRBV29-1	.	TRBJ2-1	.	CSVETQAYNEQFF	TGCAGCGTTGAAACCCAGGCGTACAATGAGCAGTTCTTC
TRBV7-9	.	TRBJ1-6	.	CASSLLGDNSPLHF	TGTGCCAGCAGCTTACTGGGAGATAATTCACCCCTCCACTTT
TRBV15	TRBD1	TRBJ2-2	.	CATSRDYDRVGTGELFF	TGTGCCACCAGCAGAGACTACGACAGGGTGGGCACCGGGGAGCTGTTTTTT
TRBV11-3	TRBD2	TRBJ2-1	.	CASSPGLAGGAYNEQFF	TGTGCCAGCAGCCCCGGACTAGCGGGGGGAGCCTACAATGAGCAGTTCTTC
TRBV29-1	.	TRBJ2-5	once	CSVRTTQETQYF	TGCAGCGTCCGGACTACCCAAGAGACCCAGTACTTC
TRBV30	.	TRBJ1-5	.	CAWSVSELVTPQHF	TGTGCCTGGAGTGTGTCGGAGTTGGTTACGCCCCAGCATTTT
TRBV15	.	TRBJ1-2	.	CATSRDPGTHNIYGYTF	TGTGCCACCAGCAGAGATCCGGGGACACATAACATCTATGGCTACACCTTC
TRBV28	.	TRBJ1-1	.	CASSSTVTEAFF	TGTGCCAGCAGTTCGACAGTCACTGAAGCTTTCTTT
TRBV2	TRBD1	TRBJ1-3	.	CASSEALPTGNLRGNTIYF	TGTGCCAGCAGTGAAGCGCTTCCGACAGGGAATCTCCGAGGAAACACCATATATTTT
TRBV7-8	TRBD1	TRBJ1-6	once	CASSPNRDRGNSPLHF	TGTGCCAGCAGTCCTAACCGGGACAGGGGAAATTCACCCCTCCACTTT
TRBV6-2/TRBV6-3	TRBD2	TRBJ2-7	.	CASSYSRIAGEQYF	TGTGCCAGCAGTTACTCGAGGATAGCGGGGGAGCAGTACTTC
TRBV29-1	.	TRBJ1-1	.	CSASGANTEAFF	TGCAGCGCTTCAGGCGCGAACACTGAAGCTTTCTTT
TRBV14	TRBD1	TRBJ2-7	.	CASTESGTGNSYEQYF	TGTGCCAGCACCGAAAGTGGGACAGGTAACTCCTACGAGCAGTACTTC
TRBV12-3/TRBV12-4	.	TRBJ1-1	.	CASSQTWTEAFF	TGTGCCAGCAGCCAGACTTGGACTGAAGCTTTCTTT
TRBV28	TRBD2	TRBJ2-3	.	CASSPTTSGGTDTQYF	TGTGCCAGCAGCCCTACAACTAGCGGGGGGACAGATACGCAGTATTTT
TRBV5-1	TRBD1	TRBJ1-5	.	CASSSGTGEPQHF	TGCGCCAGCAGCTCCGGGACAGGGGAGCCCCAGCATTTT
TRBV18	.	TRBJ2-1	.	CASSRGAGDYNEQFF	TGTGCCAGCTCACGGGGAGCAGGGGACTACAATGAGCAGTTCTTC
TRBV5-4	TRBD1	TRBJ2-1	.	CASSLAGGQSYNEQFF	TGTGCCAGCAGCTTGGCAGGGGGCCAATCCTACAATGAGCAGTTCTTC
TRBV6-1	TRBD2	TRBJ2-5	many	CASSELAGGPETQYF	TGTGCCAGCAGTGAACTAGCGGGAGGGCCAGAGACCCAGTACTTC
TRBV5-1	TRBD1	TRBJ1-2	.	CASSLDGGQALSRGYTF	TGCGCCAGCAGCTTGGATGGGGGACAGGCCCTTTCTCGTGGCTACACCTTC
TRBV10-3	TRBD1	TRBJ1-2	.	CAISGGTAAYGYTF	TGTGCCATCAGTGGGGGGACAGCAGCGTATGGCTACACCTTC
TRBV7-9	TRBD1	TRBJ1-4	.	CASRPTGLSEKLFF	TGTGCCAGCAGACCGACAGGGTTGAGTGAAAAACTGTTTTTT
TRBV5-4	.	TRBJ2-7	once	CASSLFGSSYEQYF	TGTGCCAGCAGCTTGTTCGGGAGCTCCTACGAGCAGTACTTC